The rows below give T cell receptor beta chains drawn from one sample of a study of graft-versus-host responses after intestinal transplantation. Sequencing was performed with immunoSEQ multiplex PCR; in TCRdb, only in-frame clones are kept and a portion is missing. The sample lists over 1,400 clones, more than 90% occurring once. The sequencing used PBMCs, collected 8 days after intestinal transplant. Receptor source: a human patient who received an intestinal transplant, so some T cells may come from the graft donor. Each CDR3 is given with its conserved first and last residue. The D gene is left open where the match is weak. Clone size is stated in some rows and not others, as once, few, many or a class when expanded.

TRBV5-4	TRBJ1-2	NA	NA	CASHATLPGKTYGYTF	TGTGCCAGCCATGCCACCTTACCAGGAAAGACCTATGGCTACACCTTC
TRBV6-6	TRBJ1-2	NA	NA	CASSYRDNYGYTF	TGTGCCAGCAGTTACAGGGATAACTATGGCTACACCTTC
TRBV28	TRBJ2-7	NA	few	CASSLRLGNSYEQYF	TGTGCCAGCAGTTTACGTCTTGGGAATTCTTACGAGCAGTACTTC
TRBV6-5	TRBJ1-1	NA	NA	CASSYSGGRAEAFF	TGTGCCAGCAGTTACTCCGGGGGGCGGGCTGAAGCTTTCTTT
TRBV9	TRBJ2-7	TRBD2	NA	CASSVREGLYEQYF	TGTGCCAGCAGCGTTCGGGAGGGCCTGTACGAGCAGTACTTC
TRBV5-1	TRBJ2-7	NA	NA	CASSLEGGNYEQYF	TGCGCCAGCAGCTTGGAGGGGGGGAACTACGAGCAGTACTTC
TRBV6-5	TRBJ1-5	NA	NA	CASSPGLYSNQPQHF	TGTGCCAGCAGTCCGGGGCTTTATAGCAATCAGCCCCAGCATTTT
TRBV10-3	TRBJ1-5	NA	few	CATREDGDQPQHF	TGTGCCACCAGAGAGGACGGTGATCAGCCCCAGCATTTT
TRBV7-9	TRBJ2-5	TRBD2	NA	CASSLGSGRGQETQYF	TGTGCCAGCAGCTTAGGAAGCGGGAGGGGCCAAGAGACCCAGTACTTC
TRBV19	TRBJ1-1	NA	NA	CASSIARTAHEAFF	TGTGCCAGTAGTATAGCCAGGACGGCACATGAAGCTTTCTTT
TRBV6-8	TRBJ1-2	NA	NA	CASSLFERSRRTYGYTF	TGTGCCAGCAGTCTATTCGAACGCTCCAGAAGGACCTATGGCTACACCTTC
TRBV19	TRBJ1-1	NA	NA	CASSKGEGRGAFF	TGTGCCAGTAGTAAGGGGGAGGGACGGGGAGCTTTCTTT
TRBV4-1	TRBJ2-7	TRBD2	NA	CASSQTGLARYEQYF	TGCGCCAGCAGCCAGACGGGACTAGCTCGCTACGAGCAGTACTTC
TRBV7-9	TRBJ1-5	TRBD1	NA	CASSLGDRGSNQPQHF	TGTGCCAGCAGCTTAGGGGACAGGGGAAGCAATCAGCCCCAGCATTTT
TRBV5-6	TRBJ2-7	NA	NA	CASSLIAYEQYF	TGTGCCAGCAGCTTGATCGCCTACGAGCAGTACTTC
TRBV7-3	TRBJ2-3	TRBD2	NA	CASSLFAGGSTDTQYF	TGTGCCAGCAGCTTATTCGCGGGAGGGTCCACAGATACGCAGTATTTT
TRBV6-5	TRBJ2-5	TRBD2	NA	CASQERERRTQYF	TGTGCCAGCCAGGAGCGGGAGAGGCGGACCCAGTACTTC
TRBV27	TRBJ2-7	NA	NA	CASSFTTREVYEQYF	TGTGCCAGCAGTTTTACGACTAGGGAGGTCTACGAGCAGTACTTC
TRBV6-5	TRBJ2-7	NA	NA	CASRHTGLGLNEQYF	TGTGCCAGCAGACATACAGGGTTGGGGTTAAACGAGCAGTACTTC
TRBV30	TRBJ2-7	TRBD2	NA	CAWSVASRTSGSPWNYEQYF	TGTGCCTGGAGTGTGGCCTCGAGGACTAGCGGGAGTCCCTGGAACTACGAGCAGTACTTC
TRBV19	TRBJ2-1	TRBD2	NA	CASSMALAGYNEQFF	TGTGCCAGTAGTATGGCGTTAGCGGGATACAATGAGCAGTTCTTC
TRBV19	TRBJ2-2	NA	NA	CASSIPTGELFF	TGTGCCAGTAGTATTCCCACCGGGGAGCTGTTTTTT
TRBV23-1	TRBJ2-5	NA	NA	CASIPVGTKQETQYF	TGCGCCAGCATCCCGGTGGGGACGAAACAAGAGACCCAGTACTTC
TRBV7-2	TRBJ2-1	NA	NA	CASSLEYYNEQFF	TGTGCCAGCAGCTTAGAATACTACAATGAGCAGTTCTTC
TRBV6-5	TRBJ1-2	NA	NA	CATRGDVFYGYTF	TGTGCTACCCGGGGGGACGTATTCTATGGCTACACCTTC
TRBV4-3	TRBJ2-7	NA	NA	CASSQDYEQYF	TGCGCCAGCAGCCAAGACTACGAGCAGTACTTC
TRBV19	TRBJ1-1	NA	once	CASSAHPGANTEAFF	TGTGCCAGTAGTGCCCATCCGGGGGCTAACACTGAAGCTTTCTTT
TRBV2	TRBJ1-1	NA	NA	CASTRTENTEAFF	TGTGCCAGCACCCGGACAGAGAACACTGAAGCTTTCTTT
TRBV5-1	TRBJ1-5	NA	NA	CASSLAVNQPQHF	TGCGCCAGCAGCTTGGCAGTCAATCAGCCCCAGCATTTT
TRBV9	TRBJ2-1	NA	once	CASSEGIIYEQFF	TGTGCCAGCAGCGAGGGAATTATCTATGAGCAGTTCTTC
TRBV7-6	TRBJ2-3	NA	NA	CASSLVKRLTDTQYF	TGTGCCAGCAGCTTAGTTAAGCGGCTCACAGATACGCAGTATTTT
TRBV5-6	TRBJ2-3	TRBD2	NA	CASSLVETSGHTDTQYF	TGTGCCAGCAGCTTGGTCGAGACTAGCGGGCATACAGATACGCAGTATTTT
TRBV5-4	TRBJ2-4	NA	NA	CASSLVPQNIQYF	TGTGCCAGCAGCTTGGTCCCCCAAAACATTCAGTACTTC
TRBV21-1	TRBJ1-2	NA	NA	CASSKGVYGYTF	TGTGCCAGCAGCAAAGGGGTTTATGGCTACACCTTC
TRBV7-6	TRBJ1-1	NA	once	CASSLVGVLNTEAFF	TGTGCCAGCAGCTTAGTTGGGGTTTTGAACACTGAAGCTTTCTTT
TRBV7-9	TRBJ1-1	NA	NA	CASSRNSIMNTEAFF	TGTGCCAGCAGCCGGAATTCAATCATGAACACTGAAGCTTTCTTT
TRBV7-9	TRBJ2-7	NA	NA	CASSLDFSGSYNDYEQYF	TGTGCCAGCAGCTTAGATTTCTCGGGGTCCTACAATGACTACGAGCAGTACTTC
TRBV7-2	TRBJ2-1	NA	NA	CASSLETGYSYNEQFF	TGTGCCAGCAGCTTAGAAACAGGGTATTCCTACAATGAGCAGTTCTTC
TRBV7-3	TRBJ2-7	NA	NA	CASSTSPSASSYEQYF	TGTGCCAGCAGCACGTCACCTAGCGCCAGCTCCTACGAGCAGTACTTC
TRBV18	TRBJ1-5	NA	NA	CASSRGGKSNQPQHF	TGTGCCAGCTCGCGGGGAGGGAAAAGCAATCAGCCCCAGCATTTT
TRBV9	TRBJ1-5	NA	NA	CASSVVLDLNSNQPQHF	TGTGCCAGCAGCGTAGTCCTGGACTTAAATAGCAATCAGCCCCAGCATTTT
TRBV7-2	TRBJ2-7	TRBD2	NA	CASSLEASGGDEQYF	TGTGCCAGCAGCTTAGAGGCTAGCGGGGGGGACGAGCAGTACTTC
TRBV27	TRBJ2-3	NA	NA	CASILGPPYTDTQYF	TGTGCCAGCATCCTCGGGCCTCCCTACACAGATACGCAGTATTTT
TRBV21-1	TRBJ2-3	NA	NA	CASRVRLTVMQDTQYF	TGTGCCAGCAGGGTGAGGTTAACAGTCATGCAAGATACGCAGTATTTT
TRBV9	TRBJ2-2	TRBD2	NA	CASSVALAGGRTGELFF	TGTGCCAGCAGCGTAGCTTTAGCGGGAGGAAGAACCGGGGAGCTGTTTTTT
TRBV6-4	TRBJ2-5	TRBD2	NA	CASSRLAGAQETQYF	TGTGCCAGCAGCCGACTAGCGGGGGCCCAAGAGACCCAGTACTTC
TRBV27	TRBJ2-7	NA	NA	CASSFTTREVYEQYF	TGTGCCAGCAGTTTTACGACTAGGGAGGTCTACGAGCAGTACTTC
TRBV2	TRBJ2-1	TRBD2	NA	CASSPGTSGGSYNEQFF	TGTGCCAGCAGCCCCGGGACTAGCGGTGGCTCCTACAATGAGCAGTTCTTC
TRBV7-9	TRBJ1-2	TRBD1	NA	CASSLVIGQELYGYTF	TGTGCCAGCAGCTTAGTAATCGGACAGGAGCTCTATGGCTACACCTTC
TRBV6-7	TRBJ2-6	NA	NA	CASSRSVRIYKSRANVLTF	TGTGCCAGCAGTCGTTCAGTGCGTATTTACAAAAGTCGGGCCAACGTCCTGACTTTC
TRBV6-1	TRBJ2-2	NA	NA	CASSEAGTGELFF	TGTGCCAGCAGTGAAGCGGGCACCGGGGAGCTGTTTTTT
TRBV7-6	TRBJ2-3	NA	NA	CASSLALGGDTQYF	TGTGCCAGCAGCTTAGCGCTAGGGGGAGATACGCAGTATTTT
TRBV29-1	TRBJ2-1	TRBD2	NA	CSVRGQKAGGPGNEQFF	TGCAGCGTTAGGGGACAAAAGGCGGGAGGCCCGGGGAATGAGCAGTTCTTC
TRBV27	TRBJ2-7	TRBD2	NA	CASSLRGDGEQYF	TGTGCCAGCAGTCTTCGGGGGGATGGGGAGCAGTACTTC
TRBV30	TRBJ1-5	NA	NA	CAWSDEGRINQPQHF	TGTGCCTGGAGCGATGAGGGACGGATCAATCAGCCCCAGCATTTT
TRBV5-1	TRBJ2-2	NA	NA	CASSWVPWVDTGELFF	TGCGCCAGCAGCTGGGTCCCTTGGGTCGACACCGGGGAGCTGTTTTTT